Each of the 15 T cell receptor beta chains below was sequenced from the same sample in a study of cytomegalovirus exposure and HLA in healthy donors. PCR amplification relied on 60 Vbeta primers (plus 13 Jbeta primers). The protocol was immunoSEQ multiplex PCR, while the TCRdb copy is restricted to in-frame clones and leaves out a portion. This sample's clone table lists 100,000 to 150,000 clones. Sequencing was performed on PBMCs. The receptors were gathered from a man younger than 35 in good health and CMV-seronegative.

This chain joins TRBV6-5 and TRBJ1-3, with D tentatively TRBD1 (6 bases). This CDR3 is 14 amino acids long. Between the trimmed V and J ends, which lost 5 bases and 0 bases, there was a span of 8 bases. Germline loops: CDR1 MNHEY, CDR2 SVGAGI. The CDR3 reads CASSKTGSGNTIYF. CDR3 bases: TGTGCCAGCAGTAAGACAGGCTCTGGAAACACCATATATTTT.

The chain combines TRBV19 with TRBJ2-7; 7 nucleotides match TRBD1. V shed 3 bases and J 4 bases; nucleotides not matched to a gene: 15. There are 17 residues in the CDR3. The germline CDR1 and CDR2 sequences are LNHDA and SQIVND (reference sequence). The CDR3 here is CASSIFGDRTYPYEQYF. The CDR3 DNA sequence: TGTGCCAGTAGTATCTTCGGGGACAGAACTTACCCTTACGAGCAGTACTTC.

In DNA form, the CDR3 reads TGTGCCAGTAGTCTCCGCTCGGTACAGGGGAGGAATCAGCCCCAGCATTTT. The encoded protein is CASSLRSVQGRNQPQHF. V and J are TRBV19 and TRBJ1-5; 7 nucleotides align to TRBD1. Germline loops: CDR1 LNHDA, CDR2 SQIVND (reference sequence). The CDR3 runs 17 residues. The trim removed 5 bases at V and 4 bases at J, leaving 14 bases unmatched.

The V and J genes are TRBV28 and TRBJ2-7; D might be TRBD2 (5 bases). The CDR3 contains 13 residues. Germline V gene sequence: CDR1 MDHEN, CDR2 SYDVKM. Trimming left V 3 bases short and J 4 bases short, with 10 bases between. CDR3 nucleotides: TGTGCCAGCAGTTTTCCTCGCGGGTACGAGCAGTACTTC. Its translation is CASSFPRGYEQYF. The full variable domain, with the rest looked up from reference TRBV28 and TRBJ2-7, is DVKVTQSSRYLVKRTGEKVFLECVQDMDHENMFWYRQDPGLGLRLIYFSYDVKMKEKGDIPEGYSVSREKKERFSLILESASTNQTSMYLCASSFPRGYEQYFGPGTRLTVT.

The gene calls are TRBV29-1 and TRBJ2-7; tentatively, D is TRBD1 (5 bases). This CDR3 region has 12 residues. V gave up 1 base and J gave up 4 bases, with 8 bases separating them. Per the germline V gene, CDR1 is SQVTM and CDR2 is ANQGSEA. The CDR3 sequence is CSVEGRQYEQYF. The CDR3 region has the DNA TGCAGCGTTGAAGGCAGACAGTACGAGCAGTACTTC.

The chain is built from TRBV7-8 and TRBJ1-5; D is perhaps TRBD1 (6 bases). Trimming left V 7 bases short and J 0 bases short, with 28 bases between. This CDR3 is 20 amino acids long. The germline gives CDR1 SGHVS, CDR2 FQNEAQ. CDR3 nucleotides: TGTGCCAGCATCAACCGACAGGAAAAGACTTTCACGGATAGCAATCAGCCCCAGCATTTT. Amino acids: CASINRQEKTFTDSNQPQHF.

This sequence joins TRBV11-2 and TRBJ1-2, with 7 bases identical to TRBD1. The germline gives CDR1 SGHAT, CDR2 FQNNGV. V was clipped by 5 bases and J by 4 bases; unmatched bases: 10. The CDR3 spans 15 residues. CDR3 region: CASSTGQTPAYGYTF. The CDR3, as DNA: TGTGCCAGCAGCACGGGACAGACTCCTGCCTATGGCTACACCTTC.

The V gene is TRBV5-1, the J gene TRBJ2-1, with D tentatively TRBD2 (6 bases). From germline, CDR1 is SGHRS and CDR2 YFSETQ. The length of the CDR3 is 12 residues. The ends were cut back, 5 bases at V and 7 bases at J, with 10 bases in the middle. The CDR3: CASRYGGNEQFF. The CDR3 DNA is TGCGCCAGCAGATACGGGGGAAATGAGCAGTTCTTC.

The DNA of the CDR3 is TGCGCCAGCACCCTATCTCGAGACGGGGTCTACACCTTC. Residues: CASTLSRDGVYTF. The V gene is TRBV5-1, the J gene TRBJ1-2; D ambiguous. Germline assignment: CDR1 SGHRS and CDR2 YFSETQ. The germline V and J ends were trimmed by 6 bases and 10 bases, with 19 bases remaining between them. CDR3 length: 13 residues.

This chain links TRBV9 with TRBJ2-1; D remains unclear. V lost 4 bases and J lost 0, with 8 bases in between. The CDR3 consists of 14 residues. Germline CDR1 is SGDLS and CDR2 is YYNGEE. In DNA, the CDR3 is TGTGCCAGCAGCCAATATAGCTCCTACAATGAGCAGTTCTTC. It is translated as CASSQYSSYNEQFF.

The rearrangement uses TRBV19 and TRBJ1-1; a weak D match, TRBD1 (6 bases). V was pared by 5 bases and J by 2 bases, with 21 bases between. Germline CDR1 LNHDA, CDR2 SQIVND (reference sequence). CDR3 length: 17 residues. The CDR3 nucleotides are TGTGCCAGTAGTCACCCCTCCTGGACAGAAGTAAACACTGAAGCTTTCTTT. This gives the protein CASSHPSWTEVNTEAFF.

J is TRBJ1-4 and V is TRBV5-8; D call uncertain. CDR1 is SGHTS and CDR2 is YDEGEE in the germline V gene. V gave up 6 bases and J gave up 0 bases, with 9 bases separating them. CDR3 length: 14 amino acids. The CDR3: CASTDIATNEKLFF. As DNA, the CDR3 is TGTGCCAGCACAGACATCGCAACTAATGAAAAACTGTTTTTT.

This chain connects TRBV11-2 to TRBJ2-3; 7 positions match TRBD2. Germline V gene sequence: CDR1 SGHAT, CDR2 FQNNGV. J gave up 5 bases and V 5 bases, and 10 bases lay outside the gene matches. The CDR3 is 15 residues long. The CDR3 nucleotides are TGTGCCAGCAGCCCAAGGGCGGGCGGGGGAGATACGCAGTATTTT. Amino acids: CASSPRAGGGDTQYF.

V gene TRBV15 combines with J gene TRBJ2-2; D not resolved. Germline loops: CDR1 LNHNV, CDR2 YYDKDF (reference sequence). The CDR3 length is 14 residues. Trimming stripped 1 base from V and 9 bases from J, with 12 bases between. In DNA, the CDR3 is TGTGCCACCAGCAGAGTATCGGGTATCAGGGAGCTGTTTTTT. Translation: CATSRVSGIRELFF.

J is TRBJ2-2 and V is TRBV4-2; a possible D gene is TRBD1 (6 bases). The CDR3 extends over 17 amino acids. Trimming took 1 base from V and 6 from J, leaving 18 bases between them. In germline, CDR1 is LGHNA, CDR2 YNFKEQ. This CDR3 is CASSQGNDRSYAGELFF. CDR3 DNA: TGTGCCAGCAGCCAAGGGAACGACAGGTCGTACGCCGGGGAGCTGTTTTTT.